This section outlines one T cell receptor beta chain sequence together with its context. Its specificity is not known. These data belong to a study of CD8 T cell repertoires and HIV-1 epitope variants. In the study overall: Controls included no peptide, Ebola AY9 epitope, and a CMV, EBV, flu pool. A 10-day culture received IL-2, IL-7 and IL-15 on days 3 and 7. Tested: three Gag epitope families, Nef HW9 and YT9.

Libraries were prepared by immunoSEQ multiplex PCR; TCRdb keeps only in-frame clonotypes and omits some of them. The table includes roughly 4,500 clones, 65% to 75% detected once. The sequencing sample was made of cultured CD8+ T cells derived from PBMCs. The sequence derives from a male donor with HIV.

CDR3 sequence reads: CASSPGLRDGTQYF. The CDR3 bases are TGTGCCAGCAGTCCTGGACTGAGAGACGGTACGCAGTATTTT. This chain connects TRBV6-5 to TRBJ2-3, with D maybe TRBD2 (5 bases). V was trimmed by 5 bases and J by 8 bases, leaving 17 bases between them. This CDR3 spans 14 amino acids. Germline V gene lookup returns CDR1 MNHEY and CDR2 SVGAGI.